This TCR beta chain was obtained from a study of CD8+CD57+ T cells in acquired aplastic anemia. Whole-study context: Sorted CD4+ and CD8+ cell DNA averaged roughly 3.2 ug. Findings and caveats of the study: Patients showed no significant difference from controls in CD8+ Simpson's diversity. Both patients and controls carried the same twenty-nine CD8+ CDR3 sequences.

The germline V gene encodes CDR1 SGHNT and CDR2 YYREEE (reference sequence). The CDR3 is made up of 13 amino acids. V lost 5 bases, J lost 9 bases, and 10 bases stayed unmatched. Genomic DNA constituted the template upon which TCR beta VDJ and CDR3 profiling was performed. TCRdb processed the reads anew with MiXCR; each CDR3 protein has one entry. The sample holds some 290,000 distinct CDR3 sequences, 45% to 65% seen once. This clonotype was found once. What it binds is not known. Sequenced: sorted CD4+, CD8+, or CD8+CD57+ T cells (not recorded which) from PBMCs. This TCR was sampled from a human donor with severe aplastic anemia or a healthy control (not recorded which). The rearrangement joins TRBV5-4 to TRBJ1-2; TRBD1 matches at 7 bases. Written as DNA, the CDR3 is TGTGCCAGCAGGGACTGGGACAGCGAGAGCTACACCTTC. Its translation is CASRDWDSESYTF.